Below, 25 T cell receptor beta chains from the same sample are listed, as sequenced in a study of cytotoxic CD8 clonotypes in ibrutinib-treated CLL. Some clones are missing from TCRdb's copy, which holds only in-frame ones; the method was immunoSEQ multiplex PCR. In the table there are fewer than 400,000 clones, over 55% of which are singletons. The sequencing here drew on PBMCs, taken after 36 months of ibrutinib treatment. Source of these receptors: a human donor with chronic lymphocytic leukemia.

The V call is TRBV6-5, the J call TRBJ1-1; 9 bases are a match to TRBD1. Germline V gene data show CDR1 as MNHEY and CDR2 as SVGAGI. V dropped 2 bases and J dropped 1; count of bases not matched to a gene: 2. The CDR3 totals 15 residues. CDR3 bases: TGTGCCAGCAGTTACCAGACAGGGGGGAACACTGAAGCTTTCTTT. Amino acids: CASSYQTGGNTEAFF.

The chain links TRBV4-3 to TRBJ2-1; D gene uncertain. The germline CDR1 and CDR2 sequences are LGHNA and YSLEER. This CDR3 contains 15 residues. V lost 0 bases, J lost 7 bases, and 13 bases lay in between. In DNA form, the CDR3 reads TGCGCCAGCAGCCAAGACACACACACGATAAATGAGCAGTTCTTC. Its protein is CASSQDTHTINEQFF.

The V and J genes are TRBV27 and TRBJ2-5; weak D call: TRBD2 (6 bases). The CDR3 length is 17 residues. Germline assignment: CDR1 MNHEY and CDR2 SMNVEV (reference sequence). The V gene lost 4 bases and the J gene lost 0 bases, with 18 bases spanning the gap. The CDR3 here is CASSSRSLAEYQETQYF. CDR3 bases: TGTGCCAGCAGTTCCCGATCACTAGCAGAGTACCAAGAGACCCAGTACTTC.

This clone was picked up a small number of times. This chain joins TRBV6-1 and TRBJ1-5; D gene uncertain. Germline lookup yields CDR1 MNHNS and CDR2 SASEGT. The CDR3 runs to 14 residues. V was shortened by 6 bases and J by 1 base, with 10 bases between the two germline ends. CDR3 amino acids: CASSYGSSNQPQHF. CDR3 nucleotides: TGTGCCAGCAGCTATGGGTCAAGCAATCAGCCCCAGCATTTT.

V and J are TRBV6-1 and TRBJ1-1, with no clear D. The CDR3 sequence is 13 residues long. V dropped 2 bases and J dropped 12 bases, with 16 bases sitting between them. Germline V gene data show CDR1 as MNHNS and CDR2 as SASEGT. This chain's CDR3 is CASSEPGWTATFF. CDR3 nucleotides: TGTGCCAGCAGTGAACCCGGATGGACGGCCACTTTCTTT.

The chain carries TRBV10-3 and TRBJ2-5; the match to TRBD2 covers 15 bases. V was pared by 10 bases and J by 4 bases, with 10 bases of the junction left unmatched. Looked up from germline, CDR1 is ENHRY and CDR2 is SYGVKD. This CDR3 contains 16 residues. The CDR3 DNA sequence: TGTGCCACCGCGTGGACTAGCGGGAGGGCCGGAGAGACCCAGTACTTC. Translating gives CATAWTSGRAGETQYF.

The CDR3 DNA reads as TGCAGCGTTTCCCACAAGCGGAACACTGAAGCTTTCTTT. Protein product: CSVSHKRNTEAFF. The chain has TRBV29-1 and TRBJ1-1; D remains ambiguous. In germline, CDR1 is SQVTM, CDR2 ANQGSEA. Trimming cost V 5 bases and J 1 base, with 11 bases left between them. The CDR3 covers 13 residues.

The V and J genes are TRBV11-2 and TRBJ2-3, with 7 positions matching TRBD2. The CDR3 sequence is 16 residues long. With V trimmed by 5 bases and J by 3 bases, 11 bases remained unmatched. Germline V gene data show CDR1 as SGHAT and CDR2 as FQNNGV. The CDR3, as DNA: TGTGCCAGCAGCCGGAAACTAGCGCAGTCTACAGATACGCAGTATTTT. It codes for CASSRKLAQSTDTQYF.

This chain links TRBV13 with TRBJ2-2; D ambiguous. This CDR3 spans 12 amino acids. From germline, CDR1 is PRHDT and CDR2 FYEKMQ (reference sequence). V was clipped by 5 bases and J by 1 base, with 2 bases between them. Written as DNA, the CDR3 is TGTGCCAGCAGCCAGAACACCGGGGAGCTGTTTTTT. Its translation is CASSQNTGELFF.

The chain joins TRBV5-1 to TRBJ2-5, with 11 bases matching TRBD2. The CDR3 runs to 14 residues. The V segment lost 4 bases and the J segment 4 bases; nucleotides outside the gene matches: 3. Looked up from germline, CDR1 is SGHRS and CDR2 is YFSETQ. The CDR3 here is CASSQGTSGETQYF. CDR3 sequence (DNA): TGCGCCAGCAGCCAAGGGACTAGCGGAGAGACCCAGTACTTC.

The V call is TRBV29-1, the J call TRBJ1-2; no definite D call. The CDR3 covers 13 residues. Germline assignment: CDR1 SQVTM and CDR2 ANQGSEA. V dropped 7 bases and J dropped 1 base, with 13 bases sitting between them. The CDR3 DNA is TGCAGCGGGAGGCAGGATGGTAACTATGGCTACACCTTC. Translating it yields CSGRQDGNYGYTF.

V is TRBV9 and J is TRBJ1-1, with D maybe TRBD1 (6 bases). The V end lost 3 bases, the J end lost 3 bases, and 9 bases lay between the germline ends. The CDR3 sequence is 13 residues long. Per germline, CDR1 SGDLS and CDR2 YYNGEE. The CDR3 sequence is CASSAGTHTEAFF. For the CDR3, the DNA is TGTGCCAGCAGCGCCGGGACACACACTGAAGCTTTCTTT.

This chain connects TRBV19 to TRBJ2-3; D tentatively reads TRBD1 or TRBD2 (5 bases each). This CDR3 is built from 16 residues. CDR1 is LNHDA and CDR2 is SQIVND in the germline V gene (reference sequence). Trimming stripped 3 bases from V and 1 base from J, with 14 bases between. Written as DNA, the CDR3 is TGTGCCAGTAGTATGTTCGGGACGCGGGGCACAGATACGCAGTATTTT. As protein: CASSMFGTRGTDTQYF.

The chain combines TRBV11-2 with TRBJ1-6; tentative D call: TRBD1 (5 bases). The CDR3 covers 17 residues. Germline lookup yields CDR1 SGHAT and CDR2 FQNNGV. V gave up 2 bases and J gave up 0 bases, with 11 bases separating them. CDR3 DNA sequence: TGTGCCAGCAGCTTAAACAGGAGAAGCTCCTATAATTCACCCCTCCACTTT. Encoded protein: CASSLNRRSSYNSPLHF.

There are a few counts of this clone. The genes are TRBV20-1 and TRBJ2-5, with D perhaps matching TRBD2 (6 bases). Trimming cost V 7 bases and J 2 bases, with 8 bases left between them. Per the germline V gene, CDR1 is DFQATT and CDR2 is SNEGSKA (reference sequence). The CDR3 consists of 11 residues. The CDR3 nucleotides read TGCAGTGGGACTACTCAAGAGACCCAGTACTTC. This encodes CSGTTQETQYF.

This clone was seen just once. The chain uses TRBV4-1 and TRBJ2-5; D is undetermined. The CDR3 totals 18 residues. Trimming shortened V by 1 base and J by 1 base, and 19 bases separated the two germline ends. Germline values: CDR1 MGHRA, CDR2 YSYEKL. The CDR3 DNA sequence: TGCGCCAGCAGCCAAGGAGGTCTAGTTAGCATACCCCAAGAGACCCAGTACTTC. Its protein is CASSQGGLVSIPQETQYF.

The gene calls are TRBV6-1 and TRBJ2-5; D is possibly TRBD1 or TRBD2 (6 bases each). V lost 5 bases and J lost 11, with 15 bases in between. The CDR3 loop spans 12 amino acids. The V gene's germline CDR1 is MNHNS and CDR2 SASEGT. The CDR3 coding sequence is TGTGCCAGCAGTCCCCGGGGGCCGGGGCAGTACTTC. Its protein is CASSPRGPGQYF.

This chain connects TRBV7-2 to TRBJ2-5; TRBD1 agrees at 9 bases. V shed 2 bases, J shed 4 bases, and the junction held 11 bases outside the gene matches. The CDR3 is made up of 17 amino acids. CDR1 is SGHTA and CDR2 is FQGNSA in the germline V gene. As DNA, the CDR3 is TGTGCCAGCAGCTTAAACAGGGACAGGGAGTCTAGAGAGACCCAGTACTTC. Translating gives CASSLNRDRESRETQYF.

The gene calls are TRBV19 and TRBJ2-2; 12 bases map to TRBD1. The CDR3 is made up of 18 amino acids. Germline V gene lookup returns CDR1 LNHDA and CDR2 SQIVND (reference sequence). With 3 bases clipped from V and 4 bases from J, the junction kept 9 bases outside the gene matches. CDR3 region: CASSIPPGQGAGTGELFF. In nucleotides, the CDR3 is TGTGCCAGTAGTATCCCCCCGGGACAGGGGGCGGGCACCGGGGAGCTGTTTTTT.

This chain links TRBV4-1 with TRBJ2-7; the D gene could be TRBD1 or TRBD2 (5 bases each). With 7 bases removed from V and 1 base from J, the gap between germline ends came to 20 bases. The CDR3 length is 16 residues. Germline V gene sequence: CDR1 MGHRA, CDR2 YSYEKL. The CDR3 DNA reads as TGCGCCAGCACCCCGAATCCGGGGCGGAGGTCCTACGAGCAGTACTTC. This encodes CASTPNPGRRSYEQYF.

J is TRBJ1-2 and V is TRBV7-6, with D possibly TRBD1 on 6 matching bases. V lost 0 bases and J lost 4, with 12 bases in between. Germline CDR1 and CDR2: SGHVS and FNYEAQ. The CDR3 sequence is 15 residues long. Written as DNA, the CDR3 is TGTGCCAGCAGCTTAGCGGGGGGCTTGCGCTATGGCTACACCTTC. Encoded protein: CASSLAGGLRYGYTF.

This chain uses TRBV29-1 with TRBJ1-3, with 8 bases fitting TRBD1. In germline, CDR1 is SQVTM, CDR2 ANQGSEA. The CDR3 runs to 15 residues. V lost 1 base, J lost 2 bases, and 4 bases stayed unmatched. CDR3 protein: CSVEARTGTGNTIYF. For the CDR3, the DNA is TGCAGCGTTGAAGCTAGGACAGGGACTGGAAACACCATATATTTT.

The rearrangement uses TRBV10-3 and TRBJ2-3; 10 bases map to TRBD2. The trim removed 9 bases at V and 2 bases at J, leaving 5 bases unmatched. CDR1 and CDR2 from the germline V gene are ENHRY and SYGVKD. This CDR3 contains 14 residues. The CDR3 here is CAIGLAEITDTQYF. CDR3 nucleotide sequence: TGTGCCATAGGACTAGCGGAGATCACAGATACGCAGTATTTT.

The chain joins TRBV5-1 to TRBJ2-2, with D perhaps TRBD2 (6 bases). The CDR3 runs to 16 residues. Looked up from germline, CDR1 is SGHRS and CDR2 is YFSETQ. Between the trimmed V and J ends, which lost 4 bases and 0 bases, there was a span of 13 bases. The CDR3 DNA follows: TGCGCCAGCAGCGCCGGACTATCTACGAACACCGGGGAGCTGTTTTTT. Its translation: CASSAGLSTNTGELFF.

The chain recombines TRBV19 with TRBJ2-5; 7 bases agree with TRBD1. V shed 5 bases, J shed 6 bases, and the junction held 6 bases outside the gene matches. This CDR3 is 13 amino acids long. Germline V lookup: CDR1 LNHDA, CDR2 SQIVND (reference sequence). The CDR3: CASSGNRGQTQYF. CDR3 sequence (DNA): TGTGCCAGTAGTGGAAACAGGGGACAGACCCAGTACTTC.